The 17 T cell receptor beta chains listed next were all sequenced from one sample in a study of somatic mutations in cytotoxic T cells in rheumatoid arthritis. Assay: immunoSEQ multiplex PCR; the TCRdb copy retains only in-frame clones and omits some. The table has 20,000 to 25,000 clones, 80% to 90% seen once. Sequencing used CD8+ T cells sorted from blood. These receptors were taken from an adult with rheumatoid arthritis.

The chain recombines TRBV4-3 with TRBJ1-2; perhaps TRBD1 as D (5 bases). The germline gives CDR1 LGHNA, CDR2 YSLEER. The CDR3 contains 16 residues. V was shortened by 3 bases and J by 2 bases, with 16 bases between the two germline ends. CDR3 sequence reads: CASSQDPGLLNYGYTF. CDR3 nucleotide sequence: TGCGCCAGCAGCCAGGACCCGGGACTCCTAAACTATGGCTACACCTTC.

The genes are TRBV7-3 and TRBJ2-1; no reliable D call. The CDR3 loop spans 14 amino acids. V lost 6 bases to trimming and J lost 8 bases, with 17 bases between them. CDR1 is SGHTA, CDR2 FQGTGA, per germline. Written as DNA, the CDR3 is TGTGCCAGCAGTGAAGGACCAAGTGGAGATGAGCAGTTCTTC. Translated, it gives CASSEGPSGDEQFF.

This clone was counted a few times. The V gene is TRBV9, the J gene TRBJ2-1; TRBD2 agrees at 11 bases. This CDR3 spans 15 amino acids. V lost 4 bases to trimming and J lost 4 bases; unmatched junction nucleotides: 4. Germline values: CDR1 SGDLS, CDR2 YYNGEE. The CDR3 DNA reads as TGTGCCAGCAGCCCCGGGACTAGCGGATACAATGAGCAGTTCTTC. It yields the protein CASSPGTSGYNEQFF.

This clone was found once. The chain is built from TRBV11-2 and TRBJ2-7; no clear D gene. V was clipped by 4 bases and J by 3 bases, with 4 bases between them. CDR3 length: 11 amino acids. Germline CDR1 reads SGHAT; CDR2 reads FQNNGV. CDR3 DNA sequence: TGTGCCAGCAGCTCAAACTACGAGCAGTACTTC. Encoded protein: CASSSNYEQYF.

CDR3 nucleotides: TGCGCCAGCAGTCAATCGTTGGGACCTACAATGGGCACCGGGGAGCTGTTTTTT. Translated: CASSQSLGPTMGTGELFF. The chain recombines TRBV23-1 with TRBJ2-2; D possibly uses TRBD1 or TRBD2 (5 bases each). TRBV23-1 is noted as an ORF with a role that remains uncertain. The CDR3 totals 18 residues. V was trimmed by 0 bases and J by 4 bases, leaving 18 bases between them.

The sample holds one count of this clone. V and J are TRBV7-9 and TRBJ2-1; D perhaps matches TRBD1 (6 bases). V lost 2 bases to trimming and J lost 9 bases, with 11 bases between them. Germline V gives CDR1 SEHNR, CDR2 FQNEAQ (reference sequence). The length of the CDR3 is 13 residues. CDR3 sequence reads: CASSLTARGEQFF. The CDR3 nucleotides are TGTGCCAGCAGCTTAACCGCCAGGGGTGAGCAGTTCTTC.

On this clone itself: In this CDR3 the conserved last residue, phenylalanine or tryptophan, is missing, so a read error is likely. The limits of the CDR3 on the DNA are not certain, so only TCRdb's listed CDR3 is given. The J gene is TRBJ2-4, the V gene TRBV5-1. In germline, CDR1 is SGHRS, CDR2 YFSETQ. The length of the CDR3 is 12 amino acids, counting both ends. CDR3: CASSLELKFSSA.

The chain joins TRBV5-6 to TRBJ1-2; D unresolved. CDR1 SGHDT and CDR2 YYEEEE come from the germline V gene. V was cut by 2 bases and J by 4 bases, with 6 bases left in between. The CDR3 runs 12 residues. Here the CDR3 reads CASSLRGYGYTF. CDR3 nucleotide sequence: TGTGCCAGCAGCTTACGGGGCTATGGCTACACCTTC.

The chain uses TRBV25-1 and TRBJ1-5; D is perhaps TRBD1 (5 bases). This CDR3 region has 14 residues. Germline V gene lookup returns CDR1 MGHDK and CDR2 SYGVNS. V was pared by 3 bases and J by 0 bases, with 6 bases between. CDR3 sequence reads: CASSDQGSNQPQHF. The CDR3 DNA sequence: TGTGCCAGCAGTGACCAGGGTAGCAATCAGCCCCAGCATTTT.

This chain connects TRBV10-2 to TRBJ2-7; no firm D call. The CDR3 runs 12 residues. The germline CDR1 and CDR2 sequences are WSHSY and SAAADI. Between the trimmed V and J ends, which lost 10 bases and 3 bases, there was a span of 13 bases. The CDR3 sequence is CATLRTNYEQYF. The CDR3 coding sequence is TGCGCCACCCTCCGGACCAACTACGAGCAGTACTTC.

V is TRBV5-4 and J is TRBJ2-7; TRBD1 aligns across 9 bases. The germline CDR1 and CDR2 sequences are SGHNT and YYREEE (reference sequence). The CDR3 is made up of 15 amino acids. V dropped 2 bases and J dropped 6; count of bases not matched to a gene: 9. CDR3 in amino acids: CASSFTGTGYSEQYF. Written as DNA, the CDR3 is TGTGCCAGCAGCTTTACCGGGACAGGGTATTCCGAGCAGTACTTC. Looking up the rest from reference TRBV5-4 and TRBJ2-7 gives the full variable domain: ETGVTQSPTHLIKTRGQQVTLRCSSQSGHNTVSWYQQALGQGPQFIFQYYREEENGRGNFPPRFSGLQFPNYSSELNVNALELDDSALYLCASSFTGTGYSEQYFGPGTRLTVT.

The rearrangement uses TRBV2 and TRBJ1-3; weak D call: TRBD1 (5 bases). Germline V gene data show CDR1 as SNHLY and CDR2 as FYNNEI. CDR3 size: 14 residues. V was shortened by 5 bases and J by 0 bases, with 8 bases between the two germline ends. The CDR3 reads CASSIDSSGNTIYF. CDR3 in DNA: TGTGCCAGCAGTATAGACAGCTCTGGAAACACCATATATTTT.

As for this clone: Other DNA sequences in this sample translate to the same CDR3. V is TRBV27 and J is TRBJ2-1; D is unclear. V was trimmed by 6 bases and J by 0 bases, leaving 12 bases between them. This CDR3 is built from 15 residues. Germline V CDR1 and CDR2: MNHEY, SMNVEV (reference sequence). CDR3 coding DNA: TGTGCCAGCAGAGTTTTGGGAAGCTCCTACAATGAGCAGTTCTTC. This codes for CASRVLGSSYNEQFF.

The chain uses TRBV4-3 and TRBJ1-5; D is unresolved. Trimming shortened V by 0 bases and J by 3 bases, and 9 bases separated the two germline ends. Germline loops: CDR1 LGHNA, CDR2 YSLEER. The CDR3 runs 15 residues. The CDR3, as DNA: TGCGCCAGCAGCCAAGATTCAGGTCTCAATCAGCCCCAGCATTTT. Translating it yields CASSQDSGLNQPQHF.

The J gene is TRBJ1-1, the V gene TRBV5-1, with 8 positions matching TRBD1. CDR3 length: 14 residues. Germline V gene lookup returns CDR1 SGHRS and CDR2 YFSETQ. V dropped 3 bases and J dropped 10; count of bases not matched to a gene: 11. CDR3 amino acids: CASSWRKLDRGAFF. CDR3 nucleotides: TGCGCCAGCAGCTGGAGAAAACTTGACAGGGGAGCTTTCTTT.

This chain uses TRBV14 with TRBJ2-6; D is perhaps TRBD1 or TRBD2 (5 bases each). This CDR3 has 15 amino acids. V was trimmed by 8 bases and J by 4 bases, leaving 15 bases between them. The V gene's germline CDR1 is SGHDN and CDR2 FVKESK. CDR3 protein: CASGGEGSGANVLTF. In nucleotides, the CDR3 is TGTGCCAGCGGGGGTGAGGGCTCCGGGGCCAACGTCCTGACTTTC.

Here the CDR3 DNA reads TGCGCCAGCAGTGAGGGGGGGGCGGGTTGGGACACAGATACGCAGTATTTT. Translated, it gives CASSEGGAGWDTDTQYF. V is TRBV10-2 and J is TRBJ2-3; D is perhaps TRBD2 (7 bases). The germline CDR1 and CDR2 sequences are WSHSY and SAAADI. V was cut by 2 bases and J by 2 bases, with 17 bases left in between. The CDR3 runs 17 residues.